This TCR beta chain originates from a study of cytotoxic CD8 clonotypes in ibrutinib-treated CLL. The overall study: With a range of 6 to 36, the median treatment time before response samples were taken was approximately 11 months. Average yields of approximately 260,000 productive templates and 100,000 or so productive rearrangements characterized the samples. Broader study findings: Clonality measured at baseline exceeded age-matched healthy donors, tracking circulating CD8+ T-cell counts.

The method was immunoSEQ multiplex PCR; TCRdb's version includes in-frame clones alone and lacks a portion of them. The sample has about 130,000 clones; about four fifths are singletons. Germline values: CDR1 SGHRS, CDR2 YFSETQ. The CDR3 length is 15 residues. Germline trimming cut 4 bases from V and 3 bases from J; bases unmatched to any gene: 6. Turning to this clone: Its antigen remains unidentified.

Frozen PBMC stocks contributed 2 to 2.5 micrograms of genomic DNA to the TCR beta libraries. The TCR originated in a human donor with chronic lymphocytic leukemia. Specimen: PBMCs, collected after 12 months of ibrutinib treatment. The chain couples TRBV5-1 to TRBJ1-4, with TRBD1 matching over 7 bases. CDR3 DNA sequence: TGCGCCAGCAGCGGAGGGGGCTCGGCTAATGAAAAACTGTTTTTT. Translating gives CASSGGGSANEKLFF.